These T cell receptor beta chains were read from a single sample in a study of cytomegalovirus exposure and HLA in healthy donors. The data were produced by immunoSEQ multiplex PCR, yet TCRdb's version contains in-frame clones alone and is incomplete. Altogether some 250,000 clones are present, nearly 90% being singletons, with the ten largest covering 0.35% to 0.4%. The sequenced sample consisted of PBMCs. The receptors derive from a woman younger than 35 in good health and CMV-seronegative. The CDR3 runs from the conserved cysteine through the conserved F or W. D genes are given only for firm matches. The size entry is marked missing in some rows and otherwise reads once, few, many or a size class.

D gene: TRBD2; CDR3 length: 15; J gene: TRBJ2-1; clone size: once; V gene: TRBV10-3; CDR3 DNA: TGTGCCATCAGTGGGGGGGGGACCCCCTACAATGAGCAGTTCTTC; CDR3 protein: CAISGGGTPYNEQFF
D gene: .; CDR3 length: 14; J gene: TRBJ1-1; clone size: .; V gene: TRBV28; CDR3 DNA: TGTGCCAGCAGTTTGGACCCCAGGGACACTGAAGCTTTCTTT; CDR3 protein: CASSLDPRDTEAFF
D gene: .; CDR3 length: 15; J gene: TRBJ2-2; clone size: .; V gene: TRBV5-1; CDR3 DNA: TGCGCCAGCAGCTTGGCCATCGGGGGATCCGGGGAGCTGTTTTTT; CDR3 protein: CASSLAIGGSGELFF
D gene: .; CDR3 length: 15; J gene: TRBJ1-5; clone size: .; V gene: TRBV6-1; CDR3 DNA: TGTGCCAGCATATTAGCACACAATAGCAATCAGCCCCAGCATTTT; CDR3 protein: CASILAHNSNQPQHF
D gene: .; CDR3 length: 12; J gene: TRBJ2-3; clone size: .; V gene: TRBV2; CDR3 DNA: TGTGCCAGCTATCCGGGCACAGATACGCAGTATTTT; CDR3 protein: CASYPGTDTQYF
D gene: TRBD2; CDR3 length: 16; J gene: TRBJ2-5; clone size: .; V gene: TRBV5-1; CDR3 DNA: TGCGCCAGCGGAGTCCGCGGGGGGGATTTTGCGGAGACCCAGTACTTC; CDR3 protein: CASGVRGGDFAETQYF
D gene: .; CDR3 length: 12; J gene: TRBJ2-3; clone size: .; V gene: TRBV6-1; CDR3 DNA: TGTGCCAGCGTCCTAAGCACAGATACGCAGTATTTT; CDR3 protein: CASVLSTDTQYF
D gene: .; CDR3 length: 15; J gene: TRBJ1-1; clone size: .; V gene: TRBV4-1; CDR3 DNA: TGCGCCAGCAGCCAAGACCCCATCATGAACACTGAAGCTTTCTTT; CDR3 protein: CASSQDPIMNTEAFF
D gene: TRBD1; CDR3 length: 15; J gene: TRBJ2-2; clone size: .; V gene: TRBV9; CDR3 DNA: TGTGCCAGCAGCCCCGGCGACAGGGACACCGGGGAGCTGTTTTTT; CDR3 protein: CASSPGDRDTGELFF
D gene: TRBD2; CDR3 length: 18; J gene: TRBJ2-3; clone size: .; V gene: TRBV4-1; CDR3 DNA: TGCGCCAGCAGCCCCGGGCGGATAGCGGGGGAGACCACAGATACGCAGTATTTT; CDR3 protein: CASSPGRIAGETTDTQYF
D gene: .; CDR3 length: 15; J gene: TRBJ2-1; clone size: .; V gene: TRBV9; CDR3 DNA: TGTGCCAGCAGCGTAGGGCCCGTCGCACAGAATGAGCAGTTCTTC; CDR3 protein: CASSVGPVAQNEQFF
D gene: .; CDR3 length: 13; J gene: TRBJ2-5; clone size: .; V gene: TRBV7-8; CDR3 DNA: TGTGCCAGCAGCTTAAGCGACCAAGAGACCCAGTACTTC; CDR3 protein: CASSLSDQETQYF
D gene: .; CDR3 length: 14; J gene: TRBJ1-1; clone size: .; V gene: TRBV7-9; CDR3 DNA: TGTGCCAGCAGCTTAGAAGAACCCAGCACTGAAGCTTTCTTT; CDR3 protein: CASSLEEPSTEAFF
D gene: .; CDR3 length: 13; J gene: TRBJ2-2; clone size: .; V gene: TRBV7-3; CDR3 DNA: TGTGCCAGCAGCATTGACAGGTCCGGGGAGCTGTTTTTT; CDR3 protein: CASSIDRSGELFF
D gene: TRBD1; CDR3 length: 19; J gene: TRBJ2-6; clone size: .; V gene: TRBV15; CDR3 DNA: TGTGCCACCAGCATTCTTCGATGGGACAGGGGGCTTGGGGCCAACGTCCTGACTTTC; CDR3 protein: CATSILRWDRGLGANVLTF
D gene: .; CDR3 length: 14; J gene: TRBJ1-6; clone size: .; V gene: TRBV9; CDR3 DNA: TGTGCCAGCAGCGTAGAAGGAGACTATTCACCCCTCCACTTT; CDR3 protein: CASSVEGDYSPLHF
D gene: TRBD1; CDR3 length: 14; J gene: TRBJ1-2; clone size: .; V gene: TRBV2; CDR3 DNA: TGTGCCAGCAGCTCGGACAGGCCCAACTATGGCTACACCTTC; CDR3 protein: CASSSDRPNYGYTF
D gene: TRBD1; CDR3 length: 15; J gene: TRBJ1-4; clone size: .; V gene: TRBV28; CDR3 DNA: TGTGCCAGCAGCCTAAAGGGGACAGTGGATGAAAAACTGTTTTTT; CDR3 protein: CASSLKGTVDEKLFF
D gene: .; CDR3 length: 14; J gene: TRBJ2-2; clone size: .; V gene: TRBV7-9; CDR3 DNA: TGTGCCAGCAGCCATCAGGTCTTCGCCGGGGAGCTGTTTTTT; CDR3 protein: CASSHQVFAGELFF
D gene: TRBD1; CDR3 length: 15; J gene: TRBJ2-5; clone size: once; V gene: TRBV7-2; CDR3 DNA: TGTGCCAGCAGCTTAGGGGACAGGGGTCAAGAGACCCAGTACTTC; CDR3 protein: CASSLGDRGQETQYF
D gene: TRBD2; CDR3 length: 16; J gene: TRBJ2-3; clone size: .; V gene: TRBV6-5; CDR3 DNA: TGTGCCAGCAGTTATGCCGTAGCGGGGGGGGTAGATACGCAGTATTTT; CDR3 protein: CASSYAVAGGVDTQYF
D gene: .; CDR3 length: 14; J gene: TRBJ2-5; clone size: .; V gene: TRBV6-6; CDR3 DNA: TGTGCCAGTGTCCGGGGGGCCAGCGGAGAGACCCAGTACTTC; CDR3 protein: CASVRGASGETQYF
D gene: .; CDR3 length: 14; J gene: TRBJ1-1; clone size: .; V gene: TRBV7-2; CDR3 DNA: TGTGCCAGCAGCTACCGACAGGATCGCATTGAAGCTTTCTTT; CDR3 protein: CASSYRQDRIEAFF
D gene: .; CDR3 length: 15; J gene: TRBJ2-1; clone size: .; V gene: TRBV7-2; CDR3 DNA: TGTGCCAGCAGCTTAGGGGCTAGCTATTACAATGAGCAGTTCTTC; CDR3 protein: CASSLGASYYNEQFF
D gene: .; CDR3 length: 15; J gene: TRBJ2-3; clone size: .; V gene: TRBV6-1; CDR3 DNA: TGTGCCAGCAGTGAAGGGGCGGAGGTCACAGATACGCAGTATTTT; CDR3 protein: CASSEGAEVTDTQYF
D gene: TRBD1; CDR3 length: 14; J gene: TRBJ1-2; clone size: .; V gene: TRBV28; CDR3 DNA: TGTGCCAGCAGTTCGGACAGGGGGGGCTATGGCTACACCTTC; CDR3 protein: CASSSDRGGYGYTF
D gene: .; CDR3 length: 15; J gene: TRBJ1-1; clone size: .; V gene: TRBV7-6; CDR3 DNA: TGTGCCAGCAGCTTAGGCGTCGGGGTGAGGGCTGAAGCTTTCTTT; CDR3 protein: CASSLGVGVRAEAFF
D gene: .; CDR3 length: 13; J gene: TRBJ2-7; clone size: .; V gene: TRBV6-6; CDR3 DNA: TGTGCCAGCATGGGGGGTCCTTCCTACGAGCAGTACTTC; CDR3 protein: CASMGGPSYEQYF
D gene: TRBD1; CDR3 length: 16; J gene: TRBJ1-1; clone size: .; V gene: TRBV4-1; CDR3 DNA: TGCGCCAGCAGCCAACAGCCTCGACAGGGGGACACTGCGGCTTTCTTT; CDR3 protein: CASSQQPRQGDTAAFF
D gene: .; CDR3 length: 11; J gene: TRBJ2-5; clone size: .; V gene: TRBV18; CDR3 DNA: TGTGCCAGCTCACCTAAAGAGACCCAGTACTTC; CDR3 protein: CASSPKETQYF
D gene: .; CDR3 length: 15; J gene: TRBJ1-1; clone size: .; V gene: TRBV5-1; CDR3 DNA: TGCGCCAGCAGCTTGGTTTCCACAGGGTTTACTGAAGCTTTCTTT; CDR3 protein: CASSLVSTGFTEAFF
D gene: .; CDR3 length: 15; J gene: TRBJ2-3; clone size: .; V gene: TRBV7-9; CDR3 DNA: TGTGCCAGCAGCTTAGGGGGGGGCCTGACAGATACGCAGTATTTT; CDR3 protein: CASSLGGGLTDTQYF
D gene: TRBD1; CDR3 length: 15; J gene: TRBJ2-7; clone size: .; V gene: TRBV5-1; CDR3 DNA: TGCGCCAGCAGCCCTACCGGGACAGGGACCCACGAGCAGTACTTC; CDR3 protein: CASSPTGTGTHEQYF
D gene: .; CDR3 length: 15; J gene: TRBJ2-3; clone size: .; V gene: TRBV7-9; CDR3 DNA: TGTGCCAGCAAGTTAAGCGCTAGCGGCACAGATACGCAGTATTTT; CDR3 protein: CASKLSASGTDTQYF
D gene: .; CDR3 length: 15; J gene: TRBJ1-2; clone size: .; V gene: TRBV18; CDR3 DNA: TGTGCCAGCTCACCCGGACACTTAATGGGCTATGGCTACACCTTC; CDR3 protein: CASSPGHLMGYGYTF